This TCR beta chain came from a study of cytomegalovirus exposure and HLA in healthy donors (dated by TCRdb to about 2017). Regarding the complete study: An earlier analysis of approximately 590 of the donors reported 250 to 300 Gb of sequence data and 117 million unique TCR beta sequences from about 179 million T cells. An early release that covered approximately 600 HLA-typed donors contained approximately 300 gigabases of sequencing data and around 85 million unique TCR sequences. Of the 300 to 500 genotyped donors, roughly 76% were placed in the genetic ancestry cluster associated with self-reported Caucasian donors. The study was designed to test whether signatures of past pathogen exposure could be identified by cataloging public T cell receptors. Using immunosequencing, the study profiled T cell repertoires from 666 subjects and related those repertoires to cytomegalovirus serostatus. Along with the 666-subject first cohort, a separate validation cohort of roughly 110 different subjects was used. To predict cytomegalovirus infection status, the study brought together high-throughput TCR immunosequencing, statistical association of individual TCRs with disease status, and machine learning. In a later analysis, previously published TCR beta repertoires from several hundred donors were re-analyzed and high-resolution HLA genotyping was added so that TCR occurrence patterns could be studied. Rather than drawing on any new phenotypic data, the later analysis identified candidate immune exposures from TCR beta sequences and the way those sequences occurred across donors. To decide whether each TCR beta V gene segment behaved as functional or pseudogenic, an earlier analysis of approximately 590 of the donors relied on high-throughput TCR beta sequencing. Donor age, sex, ethnicity and CMV serostatus were collected together with the repertoire data. A later genetic analysis used genome-wide SNP genotypes for about three fifths of the 666 donors, treating that subset as a discovery cohort. Every repertoire in the discovery cohort had been generated on one and the same sequencing platform. Both class I and class II loci were covered by HLA typing, at four-digit resolution. Typing coverage varied by locus: roughly 620-640 donors for A, B, C, DRB1 and DQB1; roughly 500 for DQA1; over 600 for DPA1; 450 to 480 for DPB1. Roughly five DR-DQ haplotypes were handled as single units for association and clustering, since linkage in the cohort was strong. Among almost 400 genotyped donors of the cohort, an average of about 240,000 unique TCR beta nucleotide sequences were sequenced per donor, approximately 20% of them non-productive.

Library prep was done by the immunoSEQ multiplex PCR assay. For the multiplex PCR, a mixture combining 60 forward primers for TCR Vbeta segments and 13 reverse primers for TCR Jbeta segments was used. The CDR3 region of rearranged TCR beta genes was amplified from genomic DNA by a multiplex PCR assay. Amplified TCR beta libraries were sequenced as 87-base-pair reads on the Illumina HiSeq System. Processing in the source paper ran as follows. A later analysis counted some 80 million unique TCR beta chains across the 650 to 700 repertoires, and 10 million to 11 million of these chains were shared by at least two donors. Raw reads were error-corrected and collapsed into unique sequences by a nearest-neighbor algorithm in which closely related sequences were merged to remove PCR and sequencing errors. CDR3 sequences were aligned to IMGT reference sequences to assign V, D and J gene segments. For a sequence to be retained, a match of at least six nucleotides was required to both a V gene segment and a J gene segment. Rearrangements were classified as productive when the CDR3 lacked stop codons and remained in frame with V and J, and all other rearrangements were classified as non-productive. Following IMGT convention, CDR3 was defined as the stretch from the second conserved V-encoded cysteine up to the conserved J-encoded phenylalanine. The earlier analysis of 450 to 750 of the donors excluded any sequence lacking an unambiguous match to a single V gene segment. An earlier analysis of 500 to 600 of the donors classified V segments as functional when productive rearrangements were above 56.7% and as segregating when the standard deviation between donors was above 5%. A statistical classification framework was built for diagnosing cytomegalovirus status from the catalog of TCR beta chain sequences. In a later analysis, TCR nucleotide sequences were compared against IMGT/GENE-DB human TR gene sequences so that V and J genes could be assigned. A later analysis assigned CDR3 sequences and most-parsimonious VDJ recombination scenarios with the TCRdist pipeline. In a later analysis, each TCR beta chain was defined by its CDR3 amino acid sequence together with its V-gene family, and reads without a unique V-gene family were excluded. In a later analysis, 500 to 700 highly shared, low-generation-probability nucleotide sequences were removed to address suspected cross-contamination and a sequencing artifact. A later analysis calculated a clonal expansion index for each public chain from normalized within-repertoire ranks of inferred template counts. In a later analysis, generation probabilities were computed using a VDJ recombination model fitted to out-of-frame rearrangements, and the results were checked against IGoR. In a later analysis, hypergeometric tests were used to score TCR-TCR, TCR-HLA and TCR-CMV co-occurrence, with a repertoire-size bias correction applied to TCR pairs. A later analysis estimated false discovery rates by permuting HLA or CMV assignments 20 times. In a later analysis, co-occurring TCRs were grouped with DBSCAN, and TCRdist sequence similarity was added when clustering was performed within HLA-allele-positive subsets. For co-occurrence clustering, repertoires with fewer than 30,000 or more than 120,000 public chains were excluded, along with several repertoires with anomalous nucleotide sharing. Entries here come from immuneACCESS through TCRdb and include only in-frame sequences with V and J called. Some clones fail to appear in such tables; in the studies checked, an unresolved V gene covers under half of the shortfall, and the cause of the remainder is unknown. The D gene and trimming were derived from the DNA, and the V and J assignments and clone size from that table. Within this sample are approximately 200,000 clones, with roughly four fifths of them counted one time only. Of the sample, around 3.2% falls within the top ten clones.

A word on this clone: Its antigen is still unknown. There are no base qualities to consult, and no much larger clone falls within one base.

The study at large found these results: Because some donors lacked HLA typing at each locus, the association tests relied only on the typed subset. Broadly in line with IMGT annotations, most TCR beta V segments showed up in productive rearrangements about 90% or about 30% of the time in an earlier analysis of several hundred of the donors. The sequencing pipeline was judged likely to have produced a cluster of highly shared sequence variants as a technical artifact. In a later analysis, several top co-occurrence clusters were reported to appear linked to parvovirus B19, influenza, CMV and Epstein-Barr virus. At a false discovery rate of 0.05, a later analysis linked some 17,000 TCR beta sequences to specific HLA alleles. Correlated functional status among segregating V segments might be attributable to linkage disequilibrium, but an unknown experimental factor could not be ruled out. Most CMV-associated TCR beta chains appeared to be HLA-restricted in a later analysis, and the HLA associations seemed to be driven largely by CMV exposure. In a later analysis, TCR association rates were found to vary across HLA loci, with the most associated TCRs seen for DRB1 alleles and the fewest for HLA-C alleles. Presence/absence analyses assumed roughly uniform sequencing depth across donors, an assumption that may not hold. A later analysis found that HLA-associated TCR beta chains were more clonally expanded and had lower generation probabilities than equally common non-associated chains. A later genetic analysis reported fewer N-insertions in productive TCRs among donors in an Asian-associated ancestry cluster than the approximately 670-donor mean. Over 15 rarely observed V segments, including chromosome 9 orphons, were excluded from the earlier analysis of about 610 of the donors because counts were too low. Most TCR sequences were seen in very few donors, while some public TCRs were found in many individuals. A further reported finding was that TCR beta sequences accurately predicted the HLA-A and HLA-B alleles for most subjects in the first cohort. The study gave a list of 150 to 200 TCR beta chains associated with cytomegalovirus. According to the authors, the approach could potentially be generalized to other disease states and immunological phenotypes. Three of the identified cytomegalovirus-associated TCR beta chains were confirmed in vitro to be specific for cytomegalovirus antigens. An association between a missense DCLRE1C variant and V-gene and J-gene trimming of TCR beta chains was found in a later genetic analysis and replicated in an independent cohort. The classifier was reported to diagnose cytomegalovirus status with high specificity and sensitivity in both the original and validation cohorts. For the cohort, immune exposure information was limited to CMV serostatus. The 87-base-pair reads could not distinguish some IMGT-functional V segments, including TRBV6-2 and TRBV6-3, so those segments were excluded. Assigning TCR associations to individual alleles was difficult when HLA alleles, especially DR and DQ, strongly co-occurred. This cohort had only TCR beta chains sequenced, and the lack of alpha or paired-chain data limited which features could be detected.

The cohort consisted of 600 to 750 healthy bone marrow donors. Cohort members were all nominally healthy when sampled, although unrecorded immune exposures were likely present. The donor tested CMV seropositive, placing the donor among the 289 seropositive members of the cohort. A peripheral blood sample was provided by each donor, and peripheral blood mononuclear cells were used for TCR beta sequencing. The Qiagen DNeasy Blood Extraction Kit was used to extract genomic DNA from the blood cell samples. From the germline V gene, CDR1 is SNHLY and CDR2 is FYNNEI. Reading from cysteine to phenylalanine, the CDR3 counts 17 amino acids. Only the CDR3 DNA stays, 51 bases, in frame from base 1. A distance of 23 bases separates the germline ends of V and J, which lose 6 bases and 2 bases respectively.

This clonotype was obtained from a woman aged 25 to 39 in good health and CMV-seropositive. The specimen sequenced was PBMCs. The rearranged segments are TRBV2 and TRBJ2-7; TRBD2 is a possible D gene, resting on 7 matching bases. The CDR3 region reads CASRGGQGPRLTYEQYF. Read as DNA, the sequence is TGTGCCAGCAGGGGAGGGCAGGGGCCCCGCTTAACCTACGAGCAGTACTTC.